What follows describes a single T cell receptor beta chain. Its antigen remains unidentified. Per-base quality was not reported, and no clone a single base away is much larger than it. TCRbeta CDR3 regions were amplified from genomic DNA using the immunoSEQ Assay, a bias-controlled multiplex PCR. Per the original workflow: The number of nucleated cells in each sample was estimated by amplification of reference gene primers within the assay. Sequence reads were collapsed and filtered to measure the absolute abundance of every unique TCRbeta CDR3 rearrangement. For each sample, productive Simpson clonality was calculated as the square root of Simpson's diversity index across productive rearrangements. In its TCRdb copy, this immuneACCESS table keeps in-frame sequences only and misses some clones. Where compared with another copy, unresolved V genes explain less than half of these, and the others have no known cause. The V and J calls and clone size are taken from that table; D and trimming were inferred from the DNA. For this sample there are 110,000 or so clones; less than 85% appear just once. The ten top clones hold 10% to 15% of the sample.

Spanning cysteine to phenylalanine, the CDR3 consists of 16 amino acids. Solely the CDR3 DNA is kept, with 48 bases framed from the first base. The germline V gene encodes CDR1 KGHSH and CDR2 LQKENI. Trimmed from V: 3 bases; trimmed from J: 2 bases; junction bases lacking a gene match: 5. These data belong to a study of blood T cell repertoires in COVID-19 (dated by TCRdb to between 2020 and 2021). As for the study more broadly: The collaborator samples originated in the United States, Italy and Spain and spanned the acute and convalescent phases of COVID-19. The prospective study material was composed of cDNA or gDNA derived from T cells, B-cell-depleted T cells, or PBMCs. The dataset comprised deeply sampled blood TCRbeta repertoires from subjects exposed to, actively infected with, or recovered from COVID-19. The repertoires were released in a freely available public database meant as a resource for research on the immune response to SARS-CoV-2. Samples were obtained from the ongoing ImmuneRACE study (first 160 participants) and from over 1,000 subjects provided by 6 global collaborators. The sample metadata nearly always contained a de-identified subject ID, COVID-19 status, age in years and sex. Where available, HLA class I and class II types were obtained from metadata supplied by the sample provider rather than from assay-based typing.

General findings and caveats noted by the study authors: The quantity of clinical and demographic metadata differed by source and by participant and was supplied without curation.

Each collaborating institution followed its own protocols to collect whole blood in K2EDTA tubes. For TCRbeta analysis, collaborators shipped samples as frozen whole blood, isolated PBMCs, or DNA extracted from either of those sample types. The material sequenced was peripheral blood. This TCR derives from a human donor in a cohort sampled during active COVID-19. The V and J segments used are TRBV18 and TRBJ1-4; 8 bases in the junction line up with TRBD1. The CDR3 corresponds to CASSPDWTGTNEKLFF. The DNA sequence reads TGTGCCAGCTCACCTGACTGGACAGGGACTAATGAAAAACTGTTTTTT.